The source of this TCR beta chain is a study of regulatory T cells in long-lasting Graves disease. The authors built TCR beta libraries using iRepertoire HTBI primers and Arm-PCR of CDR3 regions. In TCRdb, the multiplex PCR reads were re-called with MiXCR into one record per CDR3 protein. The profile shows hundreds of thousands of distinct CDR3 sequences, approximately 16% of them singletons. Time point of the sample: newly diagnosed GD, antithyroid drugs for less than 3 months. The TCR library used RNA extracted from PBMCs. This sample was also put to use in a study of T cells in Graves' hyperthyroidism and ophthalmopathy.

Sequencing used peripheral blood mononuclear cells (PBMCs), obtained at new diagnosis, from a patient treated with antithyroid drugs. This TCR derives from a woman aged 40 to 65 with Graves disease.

CDR3 region: CASSPISFNEQFF. The CDR3 DNA reads TGCGCCAGCAGCCCAATTAGCTTTAATGAGCAGTTCTTC. The rearrangement uses TRBV5-1 and TRBJ2-1; D gene uncertain. Germline CDR1 reads SGHRS; CDR2 reads YFSETQ. Trimming removed 4 bases at V and 7 bases at J, with 12 bases between. The CDR3 sequence is 13 residues long.